The rows below give T cell receptor beta chains drawn from one sample of a study of blood T cell repertoires in COVID-19. Sequenced by immunoSEQ multiplex PCR; TCRdb stores in-frame clones only, minus some. The top ten clones hold about 15% of a sample with around 65,000 clones, approximately 84% of them seen once. Specimen: peripheral blood. These receptors all stem from a human donor in a cohort sampled during active COVID-19. CDR3s include the opening cysteine and the closing phenylalanine or tryptophan. D genes are given only for firm matches. Clone size appears in some rows only: once, few, many, or a class for an expanded clone.

V gene	D gene	clone size	J gene	CDR3 DNA	CDR3 protein
TRBV19	-	-	TRBJ1-5	TGTGCCAGTAGTAACCGGGACAACAATCAGCCCCAGCATTTT	CASSNRDNNQPQHF
TRBV7-2	TRBD2	-	TRBJ2-5	TGTGCCAGCAGCTTGGCCCGACTAGCGGAGGGGGAGACCCAGTACTTC	CASSLARLAEGETQYF
TRBV5-6	TRBD2	-	TRBJ2-1	TGTGCCAGCAGCTTTCTCCTAGCGGGGATTAATGAGCAGTTCTTC	CASSFLLAGINEQFF
TRBV27	-	-	TRBJ1-1	TGTGCCAGCAGTTCAGGGGTTACTGAAGCTTTCTTT	CASSSGVTEAFF
TRBV4-3	TRBD1	-	TRBJ1-5	TGCGCCAGCAGCCACTCTCGACAGGGAGGACAGCCCCAGCATTTT	CASSHSRQGGQPQHF
TRBV29-1	-	-	TRBJ1-3	TGCAGCGCGAGAGGCCCTGGAAACACCATATATTTT	CSARGPGNTIYF
TRBV4-1	TRBD2	-	TRBJ2-1	TGCGCCAGCAGCCAAGATTGGGGGAGGGAATACAATGAGCAGTTCTTC	CASSQDWGREYNEQFF
TRBV7-3	TRBD2	-	TRBJ2-1	TGTGCCAGCAGCCCACTCCCGGGACTAGCGAGGGGGAAGTTCTTC	CASSPLPGLARGKFF
TRBV2	-	-	TRBJ1-5	TGTGCCAGCAGCGACAGGAATCTCGGCAATCAGCCCCAGCATTTT	CASSDRNLGNQPQHF
TRBV7-8	-	-	TRBJ2-2	TGTGCCAGCAGCCGCCCCAGGGGGAACACCGGGGAGCTGTTTTTT	CASSRPRGNTGELFF
TRBV5-1	-	-	TRBJ2-5	TGCGCCAGCAGCTTGGATTTAAGGCCGGGGGTGGACTTC	CASSLDLRPGVDF
TRBV7-9	-	-	TRBJ2-5	TGTGCCAGCAGCTTATCGCTTGTTTGGGGGGTTCGGGAGACCCAGTACTTC	CASSLSLVWGVRETQYF
TRBV6-1	TRBD1	-	TRBJ1-6	TGTGCCAGCAGTGAACGACAGGGGGATTCACCCCTCCACTTT	CASSERQGDSPLHF
TRBV14	-	-	TRBJ2-7	TGTGCCAGCAGCCAGGCTTTCTCCTACGAGCAGTACTTC	CASSQAFSYEQYF
TRBV5-1	-	-	TRBJ1-6	TGCGCCAGCAGCTTGGGCGAAAATTCACCCCTCCACTTT	CASSLGENSPLHF
TRBV7-9	-	-	TRBJ1-6	TGTGCCAGCAGCTTAGCTCCCGGGTCCAGTAATTCACCCCTCCACTTT	CASSLAPGSSNSPLHF
TRBV29-1	-	few	TRBJ2-3	TGCAGCGCCCGACTCGGACTTACTAGCACAGATACGCAGTATTTT	CSARLGLTSTDTQYF
TRBV9	TRBD1	-	TRBJ1-1	TGTGCCAGCAGTCGGACAGGGGGCGACGAAGCTTTCTTT	CASSRTGGDEAFF
TRBV6-5	TRBD1	-	TRBJ1-2	TGTGCCAGCAGGAGACAGGGATCTAACTATGGCTACACCTTC	CASRRQGSNYGYTF
TRBV28	TRBD2	-	TRBJ2-1	TGTGCCAGCAGACACATCGATCCGGGACTAGCGGGAGGGTACAATGAGCAGTTCTTC	CASRHIDPGLAGGYNEQFF
TRBV6-1	-	-	TRBJ1-1	TGTGCCAGCAGTGCCCGATGGGCGGGGGCGAACACTGAAGCTTTCTTT	CASSARWAGANTEAFF
TRBV11-2	TRBD1	-	TRBJ2-5	TGTGCCAGCAGCCTCACCTGGACAGGGCCGCGAGAGACCCAGTACTTC	CASSLTWTGPRETQYF
TRBV29-1	-	-	TRBJ2-5	TGCAGCGTTGAACCCCGGGGAGGAGAGACCCAGTACTTC	CSVEPRGGETQYF
TRBV9	TRBD1	-	TRBJ2-2	TGTGCCAGCAGCGGCTCCGGGACAGGGATTAATAGCGTTTACACCGGGGAGCTGTTTTTT	CASSGSGTGINSVYTGELFF
TRBV6-5	TRBD2	-	TRBJ2-5	TGTGCCAGCTCGATAGCGGGAGCGGGCCAAGAGACCCAGTACTTC	CASSIAGAGQETQYF
TRBV6-5	-	-	TRBJ2-1	TGTGCCAGCAATAGTGGACAGACTTTCAATGAGCAGTTCTTC	CASNSGQTFNEQFF
TRBV5-1	-	-	TRBJ2-7	TGCGCCAGCAGCTTGGCCGGGGGCGAGCAGTACTTC	CASSLAGGEQYF
TRBV19	-	-	TRBJ1-2	TGTGCCAGTAGTACCGGGACTGGGATCGCGAAAGGCTACACCTTC	CASSTGTGIAKGYTF
TRBV7-3	TRBD2	-	TRBJ2-2	TGTGCCAGCAGCCAAGTAGCGGGAGGGCCCACCGGGGAGCTGTTTTTT	CASSQVAGGPTGELFF
TRBV5-1	TRBD1	-	TRBJ1-6	TGCGCCAGCAGCGGAACCGGGACAGGGTTATATTCACCCCTCCACTTT	CASSGTGTGLYSPLHF
TRBV27	-	-	TRBJ2-3	TGTGCCAGCAGTCCAACCCGGGGGGCTCCTAGCACAGATACGCAGTATTTT	CASSPTRGAPSTDTQYF
TRBV19	TRBD1	-	TRBJ1-2	TGTGCCACCAATCCAACAGGGGAATATGGCTACACCTTC	CATNPTGEYGYTF
TRBV4-2	TRBD1	-	TRBJ2-3	TGTGCCAGCAGCCTTGGAAACAGGGGTAGCACAGATACGCAGTATTTT	CASSLGNRGSTDTQYF
TRBV27	-	once	TRBJ2-7	TGTGCCAGCAGTAACCCTAGCTTCGGCTCCTACGAGCAGTACTTC	CASSNPSFGSYEQYF
TRBV19	TRBD2	-	TRBJ2-1	TGTGCCAGTAGTAGCCATCTTCTAGCGGGAGTAAACAATGAGCAGTTCTTC	CASSSHLLAGVNNEQFF
TRBV24-1	TRBD1	-	TRBJ2-7	TGTGCCACCAGTGATGGGGGGACAGGGCACAACGAGCAGTACTTC	CATSDGGTGHNEQYF
TRBV5-1	-	-	TRBJ1-2	TGCGCCAGCAGCATGACAGCTAACTATGGCTACACCTTC	CASSMTANYGYTF
TRBV2	-	-	TRBJ1-2	TGTGCCAGCAGCCTGGACAGTAACTATGGCTACACCTTC	CASSLDSNYGYTF
TRBV6-5	-	-	TRBJ2-7	TGTGCCAGCAGTCCCGGGATGGGACAAGGGCACTTC	CASSPGMGQGHF
TRBV28	-	-	TRBJ2-1	TGTGCCAGCAGATCCGCCGACAACAATGAGCAGTTCTTC	CASRSADNNEQFF
TRBV6-5	TRBD2	-	TRBJ2-1	TGTGCCAGCAGGGGGACTAGCGGTTACTACAATGAGCAGTTCTTC	CASRGTSGYYNEQFF
TRBV12-3/TRBV12-4	-	-	TRBJ2-2	TGTGCCAGCAGTCTCCCGAACACCGGGGAGCTGTTTTTT	CASSLPNTGELFF
TRBV10-3	-	-	TRBJ1-1	TGTGCCATCAGTGAAGGGGACACCCGCCAGAACACTGAAGCTTTCTTT	CAISEGDTRQNTEAFF
TRBV21-1	-	-	TRBJ1-5	TGTGCCAGCAGCAAAGCGCGCCAACAGGGGCGAAAGAATCAGCCCCAGCATTTT	CASSKARQQGRKNQPQHF
TRBV27	-	-	TRBJ1-3	TGTGCCAGCAGTTCCCCCCGTGGAAACACCATATATTTT	CASSSPRGNTIYF
TRBV2	-	-	TRBJ1-5	TGTGCCAGCAGGGAGGACGCCGGCAATCAGCCCCAGCATTTT	CASREDAGNQPQHF
TRBV18	-	-	TRBJ1-1	TGTGCCAGCTCACCGATTATAGACAGAAAAACTGAAGCTTTCTTT	CASSPIIDRKTEAFF
TRBV6-5	TRBD1	-	TRBJ2-7	TGTGCCAGCCAAGGGGACAGCTGGGAGCAGTACTTC	CASQGDSWEQYF
TRBV19	-	once	TRBJ1-6	TGTGCCAGTAGTTGGGGGCAGAATTCACCCCTCCACTTT	CASSWGQNSPLHF
TRBV27	TRBD2	-	TRBJ2-5	TGTGCCAGCAGTTTATGGGGGGCCGGGACTAGTGTGGAGACCCAGTACTTC	CASSLWGAGTSVETQYF
TRBV28	-	few	TRBJ2-1	TGTGCCACCGTTCCACTAGTTCGGTCCCTCAATGAGCAGTTCTTC	CATVPLVRSLNEQFF